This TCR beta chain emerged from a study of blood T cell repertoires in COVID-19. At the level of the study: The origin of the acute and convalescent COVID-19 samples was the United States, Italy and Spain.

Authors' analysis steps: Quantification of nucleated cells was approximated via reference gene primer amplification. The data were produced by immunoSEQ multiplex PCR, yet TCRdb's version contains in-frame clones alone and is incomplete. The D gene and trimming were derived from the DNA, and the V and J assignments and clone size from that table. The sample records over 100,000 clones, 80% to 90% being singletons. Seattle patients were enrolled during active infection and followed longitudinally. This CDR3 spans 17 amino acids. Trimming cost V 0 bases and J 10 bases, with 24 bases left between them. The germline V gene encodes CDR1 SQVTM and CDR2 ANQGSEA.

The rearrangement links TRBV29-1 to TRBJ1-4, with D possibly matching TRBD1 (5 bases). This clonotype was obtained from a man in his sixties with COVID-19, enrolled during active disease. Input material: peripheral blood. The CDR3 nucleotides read TGCAGCGTTGAAGATCGAACAACCGGGGGGGTTGTGCGAAAACTGTTTTTT. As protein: CSVEDRTTGGVVRKLFF.